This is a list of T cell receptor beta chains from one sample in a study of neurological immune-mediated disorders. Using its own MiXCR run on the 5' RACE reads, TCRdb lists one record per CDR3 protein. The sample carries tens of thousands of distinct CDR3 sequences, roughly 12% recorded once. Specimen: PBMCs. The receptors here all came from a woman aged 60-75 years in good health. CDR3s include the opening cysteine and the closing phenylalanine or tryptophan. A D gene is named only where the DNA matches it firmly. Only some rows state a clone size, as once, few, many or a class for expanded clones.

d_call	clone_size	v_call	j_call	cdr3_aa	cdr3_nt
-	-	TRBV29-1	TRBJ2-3	CSVERLGADTQYF	TGCAGCGTTGAGAGACTCGGAGCAGATACGCAGTATTTT
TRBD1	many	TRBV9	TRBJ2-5	CASSVDRGAQETQYF	TGTGCCAGCAGCGTGGACAGGGGGGCACAAGAGACCCAGTACTTC
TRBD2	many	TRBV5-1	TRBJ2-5	CASSLAGRRQETQYF	TGCGCCAGCAGCTTAGCGGGGAGGAGGCAAGAGACCCAGTACTTC
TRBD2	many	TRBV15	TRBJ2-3	CATSRAWGLAASGDTQYF	TGTGCCACCAGCAGAGCCTGGGGACTAGCGGCCTCTGGAGATACGCAGTATTTT
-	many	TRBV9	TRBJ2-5	CASSAYGGWETQYF	TGTGCCAGCAGCGCCTATGGGGGGTGGGAGACCCAGTACTTC
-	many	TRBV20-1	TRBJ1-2	CSAINSFNGYTF	TGCAGTGCGATCAACTCATTTAATGGCTACACCTTC
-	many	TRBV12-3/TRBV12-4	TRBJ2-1	CASSLPPANEQFF	TGTGCCAGCAGTTTACCCCCCGCGAACGAGCAGTTCTTC
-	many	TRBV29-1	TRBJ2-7	CSVEDRWGDTHYEQYF	TGCAGCGTTGAAGATAGGTGGGGCGACACTCACTACGAGCAGTACTTC
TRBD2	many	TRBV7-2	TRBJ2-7	CASSSTSGGNSYEQYF	TGTGCCAGCAGCTCCACTAGCGGGGGCAACTCCTACGAGCAGTACTTC
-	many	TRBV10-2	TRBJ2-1	CASSESGSNEQFF	TGCGCCAGCAGTGAGTCGGGCAGCAATGAGCAGTTCTTC
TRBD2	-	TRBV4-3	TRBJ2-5	CSSSRGGRETQYF	TGCTCCAGCAGCCGGGGGGGACGGGAGACACAGTACTTC
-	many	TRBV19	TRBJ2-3	CASSVRQVTDTQYF	TGTGCCAGTAGTGTCCGACAGGTCACAGATACGCAGTATTTT
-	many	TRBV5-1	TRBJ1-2	CASSLNAGSAPSYGYTF	TGCGCCAGCAGCTTGAACGCAGGGTCTGCTCCCAGCTATGGCTACACCTTC
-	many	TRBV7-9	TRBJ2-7	CASSSTKSSYEQYF	TGTGCCAGCAGCTCAACAAAGAGCTCCTACGAGCAGTACTTC
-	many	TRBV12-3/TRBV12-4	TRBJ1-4	CASSPPQATTNEKLFF	TGTGCCAGCAGCCCACCGCAGGCGACAACTAATGAAAAACTGTTTTTT
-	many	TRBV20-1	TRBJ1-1	CSANSGVNTEAFF	TGCAGTGCTAATTCCGGTGTGAACACTGAAGCTTTCTTT
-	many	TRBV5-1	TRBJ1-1	CASSLMDRNTEAFF	TGCGCCAGCAGCCTCATGGACAGAAACACTGAAGCTTTCTTT
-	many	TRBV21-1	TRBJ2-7	CASSDREAAYYEQYF	TGTGCCAGCAGCGACAGGGAGGCAGCTTACTACGAGCAGTACTTC
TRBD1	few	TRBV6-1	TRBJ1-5	CASTQGGQQNQPQHF	TGTGCCAGCACCCAAGGGGGACAGCAAAACCAGCCCCAGCATTTT
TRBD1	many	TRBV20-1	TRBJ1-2	CSASISTGGGYGYTF	TGCAGTGCTTCGATTTCTACAGGGGGCGGGTATGGCTACACCTTC
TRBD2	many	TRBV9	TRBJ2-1	CASSPGGGTYNEQFF	TGTGCCAGCAGCCCGGGGGGGGGGACCTACAATGAGCAGTTCTTC
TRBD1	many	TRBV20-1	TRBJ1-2	CSAPPGTASNYGYTF	TGCAGTGCTCCCCCCGGGACAGCATCTAACTATGGCTACACCTTC
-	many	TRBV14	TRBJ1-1	CASSQLPGLNTEAFF	TGTGCCAGCAGCCAACTTCCAGGGTTGAACACTGAAGCTTTCTTT
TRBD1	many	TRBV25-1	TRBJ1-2	CASSVTGADYGYTF	TGTGCCAGCAGTGTGACAGGGGCGGACTATGGCTACACCTTC